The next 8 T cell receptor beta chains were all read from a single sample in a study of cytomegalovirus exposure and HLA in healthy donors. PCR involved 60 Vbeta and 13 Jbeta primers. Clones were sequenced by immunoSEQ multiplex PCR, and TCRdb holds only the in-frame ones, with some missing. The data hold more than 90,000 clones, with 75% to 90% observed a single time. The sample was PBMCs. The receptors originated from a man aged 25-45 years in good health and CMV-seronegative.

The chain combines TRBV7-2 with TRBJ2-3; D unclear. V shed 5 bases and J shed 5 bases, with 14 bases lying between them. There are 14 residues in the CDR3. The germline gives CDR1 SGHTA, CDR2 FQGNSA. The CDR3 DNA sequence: TGTGCCAGCAGCCCCCGACCCTCGGGAGATACGCAGTATTTT. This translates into CASSPRPSGDTQYF.

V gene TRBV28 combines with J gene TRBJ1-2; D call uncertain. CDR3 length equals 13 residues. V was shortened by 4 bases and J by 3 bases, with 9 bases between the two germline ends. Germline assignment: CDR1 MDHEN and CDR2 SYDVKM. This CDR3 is CASSWARDYGYTF. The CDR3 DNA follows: TGTGCCAGCAGTTGGGCAAGAGACTATGGCTACACCTTC.

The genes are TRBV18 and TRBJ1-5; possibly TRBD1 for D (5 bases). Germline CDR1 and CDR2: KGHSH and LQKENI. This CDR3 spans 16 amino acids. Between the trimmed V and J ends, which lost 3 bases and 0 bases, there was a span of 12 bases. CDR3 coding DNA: TGTGCCAGCTCACCGTCCGGGGGGGGTAGCAATCAGCCCCAGCATTTT. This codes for CASSPSGGGSNQPQHF.

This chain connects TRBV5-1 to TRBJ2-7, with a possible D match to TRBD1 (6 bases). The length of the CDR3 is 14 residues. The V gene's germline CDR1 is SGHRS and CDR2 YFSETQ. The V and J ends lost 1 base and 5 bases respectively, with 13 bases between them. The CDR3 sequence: CASSLWQGNNEQYF. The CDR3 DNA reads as TGCGCCAGCAGCTTGTGGCAGGGGAACAACGAGCAGTACTTC.

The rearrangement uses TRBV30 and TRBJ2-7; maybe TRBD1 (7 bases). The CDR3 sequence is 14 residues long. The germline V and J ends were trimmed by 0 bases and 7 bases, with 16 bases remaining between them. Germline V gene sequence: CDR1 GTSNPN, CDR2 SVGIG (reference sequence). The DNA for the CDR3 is TGTGCCTGGAGTGTAGGAGGGACAGAAAAGGAGCAGTACTTC. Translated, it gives CAWSVGGTEKEQYF. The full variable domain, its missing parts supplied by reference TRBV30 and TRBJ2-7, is SQTIHQWPATLVQPVGSPLSLECTVEGTSNPNLYWYRQAAGRGLQLLFYSVGIGQISSEVPQNLSASRPQDRQFILSSKKLLLSDSGFYLCAWSVGGTEKEQYFGPGTRLTVT.

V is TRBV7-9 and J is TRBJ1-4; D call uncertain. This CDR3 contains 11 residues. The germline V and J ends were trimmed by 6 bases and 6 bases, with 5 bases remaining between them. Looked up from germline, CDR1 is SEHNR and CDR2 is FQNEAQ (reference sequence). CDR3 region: CASSVYEKLFF. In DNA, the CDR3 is TGTGCCAGCAGTGTATATGAAAAACTGTTTTTT.

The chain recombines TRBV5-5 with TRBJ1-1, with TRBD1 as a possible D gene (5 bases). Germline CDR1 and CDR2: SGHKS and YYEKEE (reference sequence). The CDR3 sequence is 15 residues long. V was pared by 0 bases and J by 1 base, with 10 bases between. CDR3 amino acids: CASSLAGGRNTEAFF. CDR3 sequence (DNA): TGTGCCAGCAGCTTGGCGGGGGGACGGAACACTGAAGCTTTCTTT.

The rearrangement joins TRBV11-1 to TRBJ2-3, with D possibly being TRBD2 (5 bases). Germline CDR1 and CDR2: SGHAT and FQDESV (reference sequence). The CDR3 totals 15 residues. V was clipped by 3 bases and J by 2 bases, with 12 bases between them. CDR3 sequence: CASSFGRILTDTQYF. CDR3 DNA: TGTGCCAGCAGCTTTGGGAGAATACTCACAGATACGCAGTATTTT.